The T cell receptor (beta chain) under discussion was sequenced for a study of response to subunit inactivated influenza vaccine (dated 2018 in TCRdb). Concerning the study at large: Deep quantitative profiling of the T cell receptor repertoire was used in the study to follow responses to a trivalent subunit inactivated influenza vaccine.

The junction shows trimming of 8 bases on V and 3 bases on J, and the gene matches do not reach 9 bases of it. From the cysteine up to the phenylalanine, the CDR3 has a length of 15 residues. The kept DNA is CDR3 alone, 45 bases in frame from the first base. According to the germline V gene (reference sequence), CDR1 reads LGHDT and CDR2 reads YNNKEL. Library method: RT-PCR. The listed sequencing device is Illumina HiSeq 2500. Using fastp trimming at Q25 and MiXCR clonotype assembly, TCRdb reanalyzed the public sequencing data and kept in-frame beta chains. Rows matching on CDR3 protein sequence are summarized as one entry with the most common DNA and genes. The sample yields hundreds of thousands of distinct CDR3 sequences; around 13% were counted once. Around 7.3% of the sample is in the top ten clones. As regards this clonotype: The clone's antigen remains unknown. It has no much larger one-base neighbor in the sample; base qualities were not kept.

General study outcomes and caveats: The authors suggested that each seasonal influenza vaccination may recruit only a limited number of new T cells.

Recombination connected TRBV3-1 to TRBJ2-1; 8 middle bases align to TRBD1. This TCR was recovered from a man in his fifties who received an inactivated influenza vaccine. Donor details come from another sample of the same person, matched by shared clones. Material: PBMCs from blood, obtained 14 to 15 days before vaccination. The CDR3 protein: CASGRTGSYYNEQFF. The nucleotides are TGTGCCAGCGGCCGGACAGGGAGTTACTACAATGAGCAGTTCTTC.